Listed below are T cell receptor beta chains from one sample, sequenced in a study of PD-L1 blockade in urothelial cancer. TCRdb keeps only in-frame clones here, not all; method: immunoSEQ multiplex PCR. This sample has roughly 50,000 clones; approximately 77% occur once, and the top ten carry approximately 3.6%. Material: PBMCs, obtained around atezolizumab (anti-PD-L1) treatment. All receptors come from a man between 65 and 79 years old with urothelial cancer. Both conserved end residues are part of each CDR3. D genes are given only for firm matches. Some rows mark clone size as missing; the rest say once, few, many or name a class of expanded clone.

cdr3_nt	cdr3_aa	d_call	clone_size	v_call	j_call
TGTGCCAGCAGTGAAGAGGAAGTACAGGGGGCCTTGAAGACCCAGTACTTC	CASSEEEVQGALKTQYF	TRBD1	-	TRBV6-1	TRBJ2-5
TGTGCCAGCAGCCTGATCCAAGGGGCGACGACCGGGGAGCTGTTTTTT	CASSLIQGATTGELFF	-	-	TRBV5-5	TRBJ2-2
TGTGCCATCAGTGAGTTCGGGACATACGATGGCTACACCTTC	CAISEFGTYDGYTF	-	-	TRBV10-3	TRBJ1-2
TGTGCCAGCAGCGTAGCGGGCAGGGGGCGAGGCTATGGCTACACCTTC	CASSVAGRGRGYGYTF	TRBD1	-	TRBV9	TRBJ1-2
TGTGCCAGCAGCGGAGGGGCGGGGAATGAGCAGTTCTTC	CASSGGAGNEQFF	-	-	TRBV5-6	TRBJ2-1
TGTGCCAGCAGCGGGGGACTAGCGGGAGTCTACGAGCAGTACTTC	CASSGGLAGVYEQYF	TRBD2	-	TRBV14	TRBJ2-7
TGCGCCAGCAGCACCTACCCGGGCGAGCAGTACTTC	CASSTYPGEQYF	-	few	TRBV5-1	TRBJ2-7
TGTGCCAGCAGCCCCGACAGGGGGTACTCCTACGAGCAGTACTTC	CASSPDRGYSYEQYF	TRBD1	-	TRBV5-6	TRBJ2-7
TGTGCCAGTAGTATCGGCGGGAGGGAGAACGAGCAGTACTTC	CASSIGGRENEQYF	TRBD2	-	TRBV19	TRBJ2-7
TGCGCCAGCAGCTTGTTATCAGGGCGGCGCAGTGAGCAGTTCTTC	CASSLLSGRRSEQFF	-	-	TRBV5-1	TRBJ2-1
TGTGCCAGTAGTATCGTGGCCAGCGGGAAGGAGACCCAGTACTTC	CASSIVASGKETQYF	TRBD2	-	TRBV19	TRBJ2-5
TGTGCCAGCAGCGTTAGCGGGTCAGGGGTTGGCTATGGCTACACCTTC	CASSVSGSGVGYGYTF	-	-	TRBV9	TRBJ1-2
TGCGCCAGCAGCTTGGAACCAGGGGGCTTAGAGACCCAGTACTTC	CASSLEPGGLETQYF	TRBD1	-	TRBV5-1	TRBJ2-5
TGTGCCAGCAGGGGGCCTAAGAACACTGAAGCTTTCTTT	CASRGPKNTEAFF	-	once	TRBV25-1	TRBJ1-1
TGTGCCAGTAGCCGCCCCCGCGGGGGGTCGAATGAGCAGTTCTTC	CASSRPRGGSNEQFF	TRBD2	-	TRBV19	TRBJ2-1
TGTGCCAGCAGTGAACAGGGCGGGGGAGGCAATGAGCAGTTCTTC	CASSEQGGGGNEQFF	-	-	TRBV28	TRBJ2-1
TGTGCCAGCAGTGAAAAGGGAGATGTCTACGAGCAGTACTTC	CASSEKGDVYEQYF	-	once	TRBV6-1	TRBJ2-7
TGTGCCAGCAGCTTAACAGGGGATGGGGCCAACGTCCTGACTTTC	CASSLTGDGANVLTF	-	-	TRBV7-3	TRBJ2-6
TGTGCCAGCAGCTTTCTGGGCGGGAGGGCCTCCTACGAGCAGTACTTC	CASSFLGGRASYEQYF	TRBD2	-	TRBV5-6	TRBJ2-7
TGTGCCAGCTCACGCGGAGCGGGGGAGTTCGATGGCTACACCTTC	CASSRGAGEFDGYTF	-	-	TRBV18	TRBJ1-2
TGCGCCAGCAGCCTAGGGACAGCAGTCTCGAACACTGAAGCTTTCTTT	CASSLGTAVSNTEAFF	TRBD1	-	TRBV5-1	TRBJ1-1
TGTGCCAGCAGCTTAACGTCGACTAGCACGAAATACTTC	CASSLTSTSTKYF	TRBD2	-	TRBV7-3	TRBJ2-7
TGTGCCAGCAGCTTAGCGCGGGAGACCCAGTACTTC	CASSLARETQYF	-	-	TRBV11-1	TRBJ2-5
TGTGCCAGTAGTCCCCGAGGGACTAGCGGGGGCCAGACCTACACAGATACGCAGTATTTT	CASSPRGTSGGQTYTDTQYF	TRBD2	-	TRBV19	TRBJ2-3
TGTGCCAGCAGCTTGGGACTAGCGGGGGAGTACACCGGGGAGCTGTTTTTT	CASSLGLAGEYTGELFF	TRBD2	-	TRBV5-4	TRBJ2-2
TGTGCCAGCAGCTTTAATTCCAACACTGAAGCTTTCTTT	CASSFNSNTEAFF	-	-	TRBV7-2	TRBJ1-1
TGTGCCAGCAGCTTTGGAACGGAGCTTTCCGGCTACACCTTC	CASSFGTELSGYTF	-	-	TRBV5-6	TRBJ1-2
TGTGCCAGCAGCTTAGACAGGGGGGAGGCTTTCTTT	CASSLDRGEAFF	TRBD1	medium-sized	TRBV7-3	TRBJ1-1
TGTGCCAGCAGCCAACAGGGGAGCACCGGGGAGCTGTTTTTT	CASSQQGSTGELFF	TRBD1	-	TRBV2	TRBJ2-2
TGTGCTAGTGGACCCCCCGGGATGGGAGCTTTCTTT	CASGPPGMGAFF	-	-	TRBV12-5	TRBJ1-1